This T cell receptor beta chain was recorded in a study of T-cell reconstitution after alpha-beta-depleted transplantation in children. The V end lost 7 bases, the J end lost 3 bases, and 9 bases lay between the germline ends. The CDR3 runs to 11 residues. CDR1 and CDR2 (germline): DFQATT, SNEGSKA (reference sequence). Preparation of the TCRbeta library used unique molecular identifiers. TCRdb redid the calling of the PCR reads with MiXCR, one entry per CDR3 protein. The table includes 640,000 or so distinct CDR3 sequences, roughly 17% detected once. In this sample, this clonotype turned up many times.

Source: PBMCs from the stem cell graft donor, taken from the stem cell graft. The chain recombines TRBV20-1 with TRBJ2-5, with a possible D match to TRBD2 (5 bases). This sequence was found in a human donor who donated a stem cell graft to a child with acute myeloid leukemia. CDR3 loop: CSVNGEETQYF. For the CDR3, the DNA is TGCAGTGTAAACGGGGAAGAGACCCAGTACTTC.